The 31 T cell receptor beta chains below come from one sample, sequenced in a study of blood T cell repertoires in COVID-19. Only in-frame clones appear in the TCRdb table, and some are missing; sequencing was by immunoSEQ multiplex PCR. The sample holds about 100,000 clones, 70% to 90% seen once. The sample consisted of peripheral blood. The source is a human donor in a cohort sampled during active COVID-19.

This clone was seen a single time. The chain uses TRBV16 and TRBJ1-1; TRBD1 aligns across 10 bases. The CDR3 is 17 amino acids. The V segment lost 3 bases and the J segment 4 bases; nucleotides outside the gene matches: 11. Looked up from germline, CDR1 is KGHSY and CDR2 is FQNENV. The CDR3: CASSHLPTGGSSTEAFF. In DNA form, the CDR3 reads TGTGCCAGCAGCCACTTACCGACAGGGGGCTCGAGCACTGAAGCTTTCTTT.

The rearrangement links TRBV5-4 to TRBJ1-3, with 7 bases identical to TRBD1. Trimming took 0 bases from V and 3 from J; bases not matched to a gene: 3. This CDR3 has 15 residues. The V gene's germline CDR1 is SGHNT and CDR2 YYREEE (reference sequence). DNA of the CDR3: TGTGCCAGCAGCTTGGAACAGGGGAATGGAAACACCATATATTTT. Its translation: CASSLEQGNGNTIYF.

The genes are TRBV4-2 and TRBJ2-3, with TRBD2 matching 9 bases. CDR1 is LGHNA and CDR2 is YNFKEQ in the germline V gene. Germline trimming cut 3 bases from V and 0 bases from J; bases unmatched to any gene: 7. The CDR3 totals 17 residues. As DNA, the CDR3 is TGTGCCAGCAGCCAGGGACAAGCGGGAGGTAGCACAGATACGCAGTATTTT. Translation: CASSQGQAGGSTDTQYF.

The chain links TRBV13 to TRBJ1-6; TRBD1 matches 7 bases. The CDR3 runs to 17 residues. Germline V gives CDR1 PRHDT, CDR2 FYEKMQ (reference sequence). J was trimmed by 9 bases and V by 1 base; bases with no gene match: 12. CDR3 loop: CASSLDYGGGLVSPLHF. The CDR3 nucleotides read TGTGCCAGCAGCTTAGATTATGGAGGGGGCCTAGTTTCACCCCTCCACTTT.

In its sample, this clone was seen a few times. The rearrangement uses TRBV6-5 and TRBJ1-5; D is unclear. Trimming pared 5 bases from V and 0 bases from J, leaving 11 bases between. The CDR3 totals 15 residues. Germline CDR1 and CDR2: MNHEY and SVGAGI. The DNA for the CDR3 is TGTGCCAGCAGTCCTATCCCTTATAGCAATCAGCCCCAGCATTTT. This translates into CASSPIPYSNQPQHF.

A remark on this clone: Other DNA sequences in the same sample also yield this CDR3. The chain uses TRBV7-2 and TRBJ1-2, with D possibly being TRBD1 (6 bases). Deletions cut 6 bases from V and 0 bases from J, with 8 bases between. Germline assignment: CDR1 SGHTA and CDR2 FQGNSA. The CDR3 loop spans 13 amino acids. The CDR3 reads CASSRQANYGYTF. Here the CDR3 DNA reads TGTGCCAGCAGTCGACAGGCTAACTATGGCTACACCTTC.

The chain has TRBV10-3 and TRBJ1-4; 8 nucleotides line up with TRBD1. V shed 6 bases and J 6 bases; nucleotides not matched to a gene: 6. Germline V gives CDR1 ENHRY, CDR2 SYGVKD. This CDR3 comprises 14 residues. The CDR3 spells CAIRAQGADEKLFF. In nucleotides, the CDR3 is TGTGCCATCAGGGCTCAGGGGGCTGATGAAAAACTGTTTTTT.

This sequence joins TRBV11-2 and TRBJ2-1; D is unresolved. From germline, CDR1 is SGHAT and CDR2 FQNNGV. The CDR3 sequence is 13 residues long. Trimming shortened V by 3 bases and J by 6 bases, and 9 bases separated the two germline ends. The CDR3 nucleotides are TGTGCCAGCAGCTTCATTATAGTCAATGAGCAGTTCTTC. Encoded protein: CASSFIIVNEQFF.

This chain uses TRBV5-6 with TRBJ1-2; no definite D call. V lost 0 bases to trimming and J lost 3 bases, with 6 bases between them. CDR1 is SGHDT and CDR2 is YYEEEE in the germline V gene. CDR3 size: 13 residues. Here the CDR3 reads CASSLERDYGYTF. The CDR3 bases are TGTGCCAGCAGCTTGGAGAGGGACTATGGCTACACCTTC. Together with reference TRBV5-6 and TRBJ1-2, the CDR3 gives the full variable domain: DAGVTQSPTHLIKTRGQQVTLRCSPKSGHDTVSWYQQALGQGPQFIFQYYEEEERQRGNFPDRFSGHQFPNYSSELNVNALLLGDSALYLCASSLERDYGYTFGSGTRLTVV.

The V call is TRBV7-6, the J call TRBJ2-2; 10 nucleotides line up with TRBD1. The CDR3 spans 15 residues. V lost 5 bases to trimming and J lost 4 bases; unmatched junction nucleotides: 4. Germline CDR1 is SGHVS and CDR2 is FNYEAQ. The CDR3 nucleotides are TGTGCCAGCAGCCCCTGGACAGGGGGCACCGGGGAGCTGTTTTTT. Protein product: CASSPWTGGTGELFF.

As DNA, the CDR3 is TGCGCCAGCAGCCTCTCTCCGGGACAGGGCCGCTCGGGTACGCAGTATTTT. Translation gives CASSLSPGQGRSGTQYF. The chain carries TRBV5-1 and TRBJ2-3; 9 bases match TRBD1. Trimming cost V 4 bases and J 8 bases; bases outside gene matches: 17. Germline CDR1 is SGHRS and CDR2 is YFSETQ. This CDR3 region has 17 residues.

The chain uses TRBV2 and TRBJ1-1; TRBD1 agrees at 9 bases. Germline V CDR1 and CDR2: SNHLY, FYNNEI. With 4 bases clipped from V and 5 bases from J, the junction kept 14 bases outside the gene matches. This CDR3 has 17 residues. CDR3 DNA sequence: TGTGCCAGCAGTGGTTCAGGGACAGGGCTACGAGGGACTGAAGCTTTCTTT. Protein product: CASSGSGTGLRGTEAFF.

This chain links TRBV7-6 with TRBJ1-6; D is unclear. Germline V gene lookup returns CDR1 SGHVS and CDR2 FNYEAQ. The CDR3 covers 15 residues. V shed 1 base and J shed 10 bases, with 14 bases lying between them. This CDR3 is CASSLESVLGSPLHF. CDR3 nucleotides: TGTGCCAGCAGCTTAGAGTCGGTGCTAGGCTCACCCCTCCACTTT.

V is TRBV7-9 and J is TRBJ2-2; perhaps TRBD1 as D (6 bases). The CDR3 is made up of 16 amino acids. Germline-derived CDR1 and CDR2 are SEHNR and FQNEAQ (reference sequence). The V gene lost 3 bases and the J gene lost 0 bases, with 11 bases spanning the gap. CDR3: CASSFSNRANTGELFF. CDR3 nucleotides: TGTGCCAGCAGCTTCTCGAACAGGGCGAACACCGGGGAGCTGTTTTTT.

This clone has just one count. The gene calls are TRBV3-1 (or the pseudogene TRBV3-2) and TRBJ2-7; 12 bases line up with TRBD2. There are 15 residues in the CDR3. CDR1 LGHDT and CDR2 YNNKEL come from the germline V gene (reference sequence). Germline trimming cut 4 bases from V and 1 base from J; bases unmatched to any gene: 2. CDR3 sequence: CASSRTSGNSYEQYF. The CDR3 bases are TGTGCCAGCAGCCGGACTAGCGGGAATTCCTACGAGCAGTACTTC.

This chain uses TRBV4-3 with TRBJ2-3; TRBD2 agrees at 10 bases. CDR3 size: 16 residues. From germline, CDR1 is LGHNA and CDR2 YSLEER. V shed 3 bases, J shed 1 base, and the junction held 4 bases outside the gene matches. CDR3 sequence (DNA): TGCGCCAGCAGCCATGGAGGGACTAGCGGCACAGATACGCAGTATTTT. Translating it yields CASSHGGTSGTDTQYF.

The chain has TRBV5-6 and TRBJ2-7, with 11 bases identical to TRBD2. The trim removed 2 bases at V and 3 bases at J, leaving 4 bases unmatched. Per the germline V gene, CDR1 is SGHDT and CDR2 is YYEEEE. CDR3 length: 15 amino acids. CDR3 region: CASSFSSGGFYEQYF. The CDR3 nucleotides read TGTGCCAGCAGCTTTTCTAGCGGGGGGTTCTACGAGCAGTACTTC.

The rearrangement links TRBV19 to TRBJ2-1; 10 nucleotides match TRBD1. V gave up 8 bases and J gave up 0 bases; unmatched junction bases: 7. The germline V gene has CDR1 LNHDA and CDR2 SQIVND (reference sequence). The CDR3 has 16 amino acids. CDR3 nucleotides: TGTGCCAGTTCCAGGGACAGGGGAGGCTCCTACAATGAGCAGTTCTTC. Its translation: CASSRDRGGSYNEQFF.

Here the CDR3 reads CASSPQGFGRAFF. As DNA, the CDR3 is TGTGCCAGCAGCCCTCAGGGCTTCGGGAGGGCTTTCTTT. This chain joins TRBV7-2 and TRBJ1-1, with D possibly matching TRBD1 (5 bases). Germline values: CDR1 SGHTA, CDR2 FQGNSA. This CDR3 is built from 13 residues. Trimming pared 5 bases from V and 11 bases from J, leaving 18 bases between.

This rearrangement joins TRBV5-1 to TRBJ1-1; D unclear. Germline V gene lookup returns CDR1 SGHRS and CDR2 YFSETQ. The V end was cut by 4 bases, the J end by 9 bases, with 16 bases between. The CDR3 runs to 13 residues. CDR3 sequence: CASSPSGSLKAFF. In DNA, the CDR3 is TGCGCCAGCAGCCCCTCGGGGAGTTTGAAAGCTTTCTTT. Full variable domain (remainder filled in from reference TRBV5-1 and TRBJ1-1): KAGVTQTPRYLIKTRGQQVTLSCSPISGHRSVSWYQQTPGQGLQFLFEYFSETQRNKGNFPGRFSGRQFSNSRSEMNVSTLELGDSALYLCASSPSGSLKAFFGQGTRLTVV.

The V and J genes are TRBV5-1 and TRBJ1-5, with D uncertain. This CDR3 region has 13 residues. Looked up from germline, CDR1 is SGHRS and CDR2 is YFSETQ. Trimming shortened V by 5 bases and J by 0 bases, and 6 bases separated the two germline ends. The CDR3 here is CASRVGSNQPQHF. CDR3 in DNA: TGCGCCAGCAGGGTCGGTAGCAATCAGCCCCAGCATTTT.

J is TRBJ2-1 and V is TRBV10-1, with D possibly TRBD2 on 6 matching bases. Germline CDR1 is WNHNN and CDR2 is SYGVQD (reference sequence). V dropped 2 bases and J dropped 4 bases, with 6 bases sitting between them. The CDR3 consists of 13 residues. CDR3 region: CASSEGLYNEQFF. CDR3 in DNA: TGCGCCAGCAGTGAGGGACTATACAATGAGCAGTTCTTC.

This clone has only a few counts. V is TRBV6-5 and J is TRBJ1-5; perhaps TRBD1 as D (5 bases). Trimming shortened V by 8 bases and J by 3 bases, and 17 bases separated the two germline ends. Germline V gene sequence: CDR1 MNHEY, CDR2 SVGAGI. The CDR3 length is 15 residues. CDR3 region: CASGSLDTSNQPQHF. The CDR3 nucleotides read TGTGCCAGCGGATCATTGGACACCTCCAATCAGCCCCAGCATTTT.

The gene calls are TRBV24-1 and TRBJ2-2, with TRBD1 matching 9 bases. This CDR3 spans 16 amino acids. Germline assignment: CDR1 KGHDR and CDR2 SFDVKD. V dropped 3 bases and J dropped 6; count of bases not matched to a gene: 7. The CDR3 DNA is TGTGCCACCAGTGATGGGGGACAGGGACGAGCCGGGGAGCTGTTTTTT. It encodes CATSDGGQGRAGELFF.

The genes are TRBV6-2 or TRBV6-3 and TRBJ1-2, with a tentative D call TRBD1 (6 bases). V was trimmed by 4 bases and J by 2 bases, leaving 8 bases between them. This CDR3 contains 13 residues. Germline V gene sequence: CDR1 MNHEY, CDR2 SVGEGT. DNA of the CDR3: TGTGCCAGCAGTTTAACAGGGAACTATGGCTACACCTTC. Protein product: CASSLTGNYGYTF.

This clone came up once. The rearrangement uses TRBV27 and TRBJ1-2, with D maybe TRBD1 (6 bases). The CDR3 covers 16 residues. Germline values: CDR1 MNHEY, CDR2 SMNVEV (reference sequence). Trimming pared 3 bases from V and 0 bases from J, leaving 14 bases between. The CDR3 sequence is CASSLSGQFTNYGYTF. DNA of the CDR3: TGTGCCAGCAGTTTGAGTGGACAGTTTACTAACTATGGCTACACCTTC.

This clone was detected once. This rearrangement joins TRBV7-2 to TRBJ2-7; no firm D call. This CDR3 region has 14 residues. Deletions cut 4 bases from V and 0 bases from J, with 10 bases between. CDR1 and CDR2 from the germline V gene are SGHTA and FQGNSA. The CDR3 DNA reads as TGTGCCAGCAGCTCTCTGACTGGCTCCTACGAGCAGTACTTC. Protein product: CASSSLTGSYEQYF.

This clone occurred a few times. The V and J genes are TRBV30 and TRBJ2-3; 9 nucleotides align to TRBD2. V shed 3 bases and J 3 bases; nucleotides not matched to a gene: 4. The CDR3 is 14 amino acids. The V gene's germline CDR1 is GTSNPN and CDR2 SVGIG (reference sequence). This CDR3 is CAWRPSGRTDTQYF. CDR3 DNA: TGTGCCTGGAGGCCCAGCGGGAGGACAGATACGCAGTATTTT.

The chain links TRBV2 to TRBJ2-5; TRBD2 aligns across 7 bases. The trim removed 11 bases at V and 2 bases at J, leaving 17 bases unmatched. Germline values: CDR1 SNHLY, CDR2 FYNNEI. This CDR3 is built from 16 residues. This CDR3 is CAAGLGTSAVQETQYF. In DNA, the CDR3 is TGTGCCGCAGGGTTGGGAACTAGCGCCGTTCAAGAGACCCAGTACTTC.

CDR3 bases: TGCGCCAGCAGCCAGGCGTGGGGGGAGGGTGGCTACACCTTC. Translated, it gives CASSQAWGEGGYTF. V gene TRBV4-1 combines with J gene TRBJ1-2, with D tentatively TRBD1 (5 bases). This CDR3 contains 14 residues. V was trimmed by 3 bases and J by 7 bases, leaving 15 bases between them. Germline loops: CDR1 MGHRA, CDR2 YSYEKL.

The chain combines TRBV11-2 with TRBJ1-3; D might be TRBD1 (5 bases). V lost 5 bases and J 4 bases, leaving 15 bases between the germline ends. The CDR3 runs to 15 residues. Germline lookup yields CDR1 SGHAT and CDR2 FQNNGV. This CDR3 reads CASSPLAGKGNTIYF. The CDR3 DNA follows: TGTGCCAGCAGCCCCCTGGCAGGGAAGGGAAACACCATATATTTT.